This is a list of T cell receptor beta chains from one sample in a study of T cell repertoires in cytomegalovirus infection. These receptors have no identified antigens. TCRdb passed the reads through MiXCR, listing each CDR3 protein once. The data show some 800,000 distinct CDR3 sequences, 32% seen once. Material: cultured CD8+ T cells from PBMCs, obtained from culture after CMV antigen stimulation. Source of these receptors: a human donor in good health (CMV status not recorded). Some clones in this sample may be carry-over from other donors' samples. Both conserved end residues are part of each CDR3. D genes are given only for firm matches.

TRBJ2-2 TRBV7-2 TRBD2 CASSFGLAGWELFF
TRBJ1-1 TRBV7-8 TRBD1 CASSLPGGTGQIGSEAFF
TRBJ2-2 TRBV6-1 - CASSELGGAVTGELFF
TRBJ2-7 TRBV5-1 TRBD1 CASSGYRGSYEQYF
TRBJ2-1 TRBV7-9 - CASSPTGQRWGNEQFF
TRBJ1-4 TRBV7-6 - CASSLVLGRMGAPGEKLFF
TRBJ2-1 TRBV19 TRBD1 CASSIDPPGTAAYNEQFF
TRBJ1-2 TRBV27 TRBD1 CATQGYYGYTF
TRBJ2-4 TRBV7-2 - CASSSPGGILAKNIQYF
TRBJ1-4 TRBV11-2 TRBD1 CASSPGTARREKLFF
TRBJ1-5 TRBV19 - CASSPHRGTNSNQPQHF
TRBJ2-2 TRBV6-1 - CASSWTAAGNTGELFF
TRBJ1-5 TRBV9 - CASSVGDRNQPQHF
TRBJ2-2 TRBV9 - CASSRVPGELFF
TRBJ2-7 TRBV28 TRBD1 CASSLVTGSRYEQYF
TRBJ1-1 TRBV6-6 - CASTLGGSTEAFF
TRBJ1-6 TRBV4-3 TRBD1 CASSQATDRGNSPLHF
TRBJ1-1 TRBV19 TRBD1 CASSKPGQGLNTEAFF
TRBJ2-1 TRBV7-3 - CASSWGAGAASSEQFF
TRBJ1-2 TRBV20-1 - CSASGDGVYGYTF
TRBJ1-2 TRBV9 TRBD1 CASSHGRQGIYGYTF
TRBJ1-5 TRBV7-9 - CASSLHPRGGNQPQHF
TRBJ1-5 TRBV6-1 - CASSSPGANQPQHF
TRBJ2-3 TRBV7-6 TRBD2 CASSPRSGGATDTQYF
TRBJ1-6 TRBV2 - CASSEWNRVFGSPLHF
TRBJ2-1 TRBV7-9 TRBD2 CASSSGRESSYNEQFF